The 8 T cell receptor beta chains given below trace back to one sample, sequenced in a study of spatial heterogeneity in lung cancer. Time point reported: sample taken at primary tumor resection. The input material, whole RNA from tumor, nontumor lung or frozen PBMC, was sequenced unsorted. TCRdb re-derived calls from the 5' RACE reads in MiXCR, one entry per CDR3 protein. The sample has 55,000 to 75,000 distinct CDR3 sequences, 7.5% to 9% seen once. Sequencing used PBMCs, obtained at surgery. The receptors here all came from a female donor with early-stage non-small cell lung cancer.

This sequence joins TRBV12-3 or TRBV12-4 and TRBJ2-1; the match to TRBD2 covers 7 bases. Trimming at V came to 11 bases and at J to 7 bases, leaving 11 bases not matched to a gene. The CDR3 contains 13 residues. The CDR3 coding sequence is TGTGCCTATGGTAGCGGGTTTGGGAATGAGCAGTTCTTC. Encoded protein: CAYGSGFGNEQFF.

This clonotype was seen repeatedly, ten times or more. The chain has TRBV7-3 and TRBJ1-1; 8 nucleotides align to TRBD1. From germline, CDR1 is SGHTA and CDR2 FQGTGA. J lost 5 bases, V lost 4 bases, and 12 bases had no gene match. This CDR3 has 16 residues. CDR3 region: CASSSQAGGAGTEAFF. In DNA form, the CDR3 reads TGTGCCAGCAGCTCACAAGCAGGGGGCGCGGGAACTGAAGCTTTCTTT.

This clonotype was counted only a few times. Its ends do not fully match the called genes, so a read error is possible. J is TRBJ2-1 and V is TRBV7-9, with 11 positions matching TRBD2. The CDR3 covers 13 residues. The germline V gene has CDR1 SEHNR and CDR2 FQNEAQ (reference sequence). This CDR3 is CASSLAGGSEQFF. DNA for the CDR3: TGTGCCAGCAGCCTAGCGGGGGGAAGTGAGCAGTTCTTC.

In its sample, this clonotype was seen many times. The V gene is TRBV28, the J gene TRBJ1-1; TRBD1 matches at 10 bases. CDR3 length: 13 amino acids. Germline CDR1 reads MDHEN; CDR2 reads SYDVKM. The trim removed 7 bases at V and 6 bases at J, leaving 5 bases unmatched. The CDR3 sequence is CASNPGQGPEAFF. The CDR3 DNA reads TGTGCCAGCAATCCGGGACAGGGGCCTGAAGCTTTCTTT. The full variable domain, with the rest looked up from reference TRBV28 and TRBJ1-1, is DVKVTQSSRYLVKRTGEKVFLECVQDMDHENMFWYRQDPGLGLRLIYFSYDVKMKEKGDIPEGYSVSREKKERFSLILESASTNQTSMYLCASNPGQGPEAFFGQGTRLTVV.

The CDR3 DNA sequence: TGTGCCAGCAGCTTCCTAGCGGGAGGCCCAGATGGCACAGATACGCAGTATTTT. It codes for CASSFLAGGPDGTDTQYF. This chain uses TRBV5-6 with TRBJ2-3, with 11 nucleotides matching TRBD2. The germline V gene encodes CDR1 SGHDT and CDR2 YYEEEE. The CDR3 has 18 residues. V shed 2 bases and J 1 base; nucleotides not matched to a gene: 9.

The sample holds many counts of this clonotype. This chain uses TRBV12-3 or TRBV12-4 with TRBJ2-7; D ambiguous. V lost 6 bases, J lost 0 bases, and 12 bases lay in between. The CDR3 spans 14 residues. The CDR3 sequence: CASRAPRSSYEQYF. The CDR3 bases are TGTGCCAGCAGGGCCCCCCGCTCCTCCTACGAGCAGTACTTC.

This clonotype was counted a few times. V gene TRBV28 combines with J gene TRBJ1-5, with 7 bases aligning to TRBD1. After removal of 6 bases from V and 4 bases from J, the junction contained 9 bases not matched to a gene. The CDR3 runs 15 residues. Looked up from germline, CDR1 is MDHEN and CDR2 is SYDVKM. The CDR3 nucleotides read TGTGCCAGCAGACTAGAAGGGGGCGGGAATCAGCCCCAGCATTTT. It yields the protein CASRLEGGGNQPQHF.

This clonotype was seen more than once but under ten times. The CDR3 coding sequence is TGCAGTGCTAGATCCCCAGACTTGACAGGGATTGGCTACACCTTC. Translated: CSARSPDLTGIGYTF. V usage is TRBV20-1 and J usage is TRBJ1-2, with 7 bases aligning to TRBD1. Losses at the gene ends were 2 bases for V and 7 bases for J; bases not matched to a gene: 13. The CDR3 sequence is 15 residues long. In germline, CDR1 is DFQATT, CDR2 SNEGSKA (reference sequence).